A single sample is the source of the 3 T cell receptor beta chains below, sequenced in a study of T-cell reconstitution after alpha-beta-depleted transplantation in children. Unique molecular identifiers were used to barcode this TCRbeta library. MiXCR, applied by TCRdb to the PCR reads, yields one record per CDR3 protein. The sample includes approximately 210,000 distinct CDR3 sequences, more than 12% of them seen just once. The source material was PBMCs from the stem cell graft donor, sampled from the stem cell graft. These receptors were obtained from a human donor who donated a stem cell graft to a child with acute lymphoblastic leukemia.

This clonotype was detected ten times or more. The rearrangement uses TRBV12-3 or TRBV12-4 and TRBJ2-1; D call uncertain. The CDR3 is made up of 15 amino acids. V was clipped by 6 bases and J by 0 bases, with 12 bases between them. CDR3 DNA sequence: TGTGCCAGCAGCTTAAATCCACGCTCCTACAATGAGCAGTTCTTC. Its translation is CASSLNPRSYNEQFF.

This clonotype was seen many times. This chain links TRBV7-9 with TRBJ2-5; TRBD2 might be the D (6 bases). Per germline, CDR1 SEHNR and CDR2 FQNEAQ (reference sequence). V lost 0 bases and J lost 5, with 10 bases in between. CDR3 size: 14 residues. CDR3 coding DNA: TGTGCCAGCAGCTTAGCGGGAGGTTTTGAGACCCAGTACTTC. It specifies CASSLAGGFETQYF.

This clonotype appeared many times. V usage is TRBV12-3 or TRBV12-4 and J usage is TRBJ2-4; D unclear. The CDR3 contains 14 residues. Trimming stripped 7 bases from V and 9 bases from J, with 19 bases between. CDR3 loop: CASTTTRALPIQYF. DNA for the CDR3: TGTGCCAGCACCACCACACGGGCCCTGCCCATTCAGTACTTC.